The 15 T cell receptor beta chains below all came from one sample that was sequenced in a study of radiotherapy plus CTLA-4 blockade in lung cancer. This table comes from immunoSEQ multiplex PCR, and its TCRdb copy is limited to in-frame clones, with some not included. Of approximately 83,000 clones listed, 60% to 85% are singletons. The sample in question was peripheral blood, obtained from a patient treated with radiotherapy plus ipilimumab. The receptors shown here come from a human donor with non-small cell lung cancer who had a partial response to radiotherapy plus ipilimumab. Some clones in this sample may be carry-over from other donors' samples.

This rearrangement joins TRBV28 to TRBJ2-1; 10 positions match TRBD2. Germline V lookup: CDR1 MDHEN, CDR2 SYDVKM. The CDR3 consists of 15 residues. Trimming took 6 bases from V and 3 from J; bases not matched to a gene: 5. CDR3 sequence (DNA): TGTGCCAGCAGCCTAGCGGGAGTGGTCTACAATGAGCAGTTCTTC. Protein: CASSLAGVVYNEQFF.

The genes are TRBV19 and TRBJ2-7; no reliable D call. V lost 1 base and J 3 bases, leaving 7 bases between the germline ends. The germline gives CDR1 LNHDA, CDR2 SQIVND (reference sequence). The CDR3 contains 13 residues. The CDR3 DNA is TGTGCCAGTAGTATAGCCCCCGGCTACGAGCAGTACTTC. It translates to CASSIAPGYEQYF. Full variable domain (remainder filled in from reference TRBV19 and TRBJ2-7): DGGITQSPKYLFRKEGQNVTLSCEQNLNHDAMYWYRQDPGQGLRLIYYSQIVNDFQKGDIAEGYSVSREKKESFPLTVTSAQKNPTAFYLCASSIAPGYEQYFGPGTRLTVT.

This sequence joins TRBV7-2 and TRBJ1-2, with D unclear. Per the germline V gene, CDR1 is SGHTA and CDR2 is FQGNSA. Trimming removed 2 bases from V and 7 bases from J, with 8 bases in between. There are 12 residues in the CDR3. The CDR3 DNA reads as TGTGCCAGCAGCTTAAGCGCAGTTGGCTACACCTTC. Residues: CASSLSAVGYTF. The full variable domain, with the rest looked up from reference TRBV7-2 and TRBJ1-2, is GAGVSQSPSNKVTEKGKDVELRCDPISGHTALYWYRQSLGQGLEFLIYFQGNSAPDKSGLPSDRFSAERTGGSVSTLTIQRTQQEDSAVYLCASSLSAVGYTFGSGTRLTVV.

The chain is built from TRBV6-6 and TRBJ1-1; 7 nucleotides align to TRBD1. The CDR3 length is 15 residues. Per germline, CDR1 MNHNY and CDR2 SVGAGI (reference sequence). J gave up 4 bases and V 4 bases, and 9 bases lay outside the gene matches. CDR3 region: CASSSTGSSSTEAFF. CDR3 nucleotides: TGTGCCAGCAGTTCGACAGGGTCCTCGAGCACTGAAGCTTTCTTT.

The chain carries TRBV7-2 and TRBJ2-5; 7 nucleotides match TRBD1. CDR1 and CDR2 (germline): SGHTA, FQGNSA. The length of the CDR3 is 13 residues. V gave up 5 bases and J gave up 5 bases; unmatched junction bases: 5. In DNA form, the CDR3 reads TGTGCCAGCAGCGACAGGGACGGGGAGACCCAGTACTTC. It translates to CASSDRDGETQYF.

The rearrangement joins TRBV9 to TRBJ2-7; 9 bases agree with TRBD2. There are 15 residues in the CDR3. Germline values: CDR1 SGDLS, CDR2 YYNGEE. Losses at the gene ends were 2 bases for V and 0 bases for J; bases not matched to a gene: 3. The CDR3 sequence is CASSVGAGGSYEQYF. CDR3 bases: TGTGCCAGCAGCGTTGGAGCGGGAGGCTCCTACGAGCAGTACTTC.

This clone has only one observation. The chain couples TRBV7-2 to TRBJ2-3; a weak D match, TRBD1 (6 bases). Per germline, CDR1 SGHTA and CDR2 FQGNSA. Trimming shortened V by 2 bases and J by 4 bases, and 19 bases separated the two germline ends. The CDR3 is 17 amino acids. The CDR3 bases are TGTGCCAGCAGCTTAAATGGGGGCCCCATTTACTCAGATACGCAGTATTTT. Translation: CASSLNGGPIYSDTQYF. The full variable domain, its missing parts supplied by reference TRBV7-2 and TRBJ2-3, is GAGVSQSPSNKVTEKGKDVELRCDPISGHTALYWYRQSLGQGLEFLIYFQGNSAPDKSGLPSDRFSAERTGGSVSTLTIQRTQQEDSAVYLCASSLNGGPIYSDTQYFGPGTRLTVL.

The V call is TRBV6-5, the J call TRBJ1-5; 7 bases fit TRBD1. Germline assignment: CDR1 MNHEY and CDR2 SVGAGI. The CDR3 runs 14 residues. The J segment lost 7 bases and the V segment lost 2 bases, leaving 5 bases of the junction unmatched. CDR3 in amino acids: CASSYDRVIQPQHF. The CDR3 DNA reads TGTGCCAGCAGTTACGACAGGGTTATACAGCCCCAGCATTTT.

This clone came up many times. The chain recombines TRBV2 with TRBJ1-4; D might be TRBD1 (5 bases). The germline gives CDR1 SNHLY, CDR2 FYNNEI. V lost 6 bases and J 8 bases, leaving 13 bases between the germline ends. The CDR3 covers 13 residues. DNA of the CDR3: TGTGCCAGCAGCAGGGTTTTCGGGGAAAAACTGTTTTTT. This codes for CASSRVFGEKLFF.

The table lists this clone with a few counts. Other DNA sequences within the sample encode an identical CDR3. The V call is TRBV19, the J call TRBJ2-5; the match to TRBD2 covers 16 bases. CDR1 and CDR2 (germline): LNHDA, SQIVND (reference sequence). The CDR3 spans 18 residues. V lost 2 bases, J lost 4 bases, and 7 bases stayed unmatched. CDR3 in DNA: TGTGCCAGTAGTATACGGGGACTAGCGGGAGGGCCCCCAGAGACCCAGTACTTC. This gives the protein CASSIRGLAGGPPETQYF.

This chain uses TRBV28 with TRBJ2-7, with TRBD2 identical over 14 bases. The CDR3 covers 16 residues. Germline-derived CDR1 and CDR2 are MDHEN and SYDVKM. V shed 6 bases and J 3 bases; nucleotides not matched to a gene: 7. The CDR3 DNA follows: TGTGCCAGCAGGACTAGCGGGGGGGCCTTGTTCTACGAGCAGTACTTC. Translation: CASRTSGGALFYEQYF.

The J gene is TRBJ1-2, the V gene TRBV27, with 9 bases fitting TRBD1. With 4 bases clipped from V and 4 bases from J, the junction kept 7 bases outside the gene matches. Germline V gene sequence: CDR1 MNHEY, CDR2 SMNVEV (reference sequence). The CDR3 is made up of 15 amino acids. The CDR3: CASSSHRGRVYGYTF. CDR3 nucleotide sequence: TGTGCCAGCAGTTCCCACAGGGGGCGGGTCTATGGCTACACCTTC.

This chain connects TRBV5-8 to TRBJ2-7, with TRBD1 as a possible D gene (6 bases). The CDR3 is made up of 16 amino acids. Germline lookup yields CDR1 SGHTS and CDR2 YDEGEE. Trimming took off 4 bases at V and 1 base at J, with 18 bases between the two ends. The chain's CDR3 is CASSRILQQGSYEQYF. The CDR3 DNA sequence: TGTGCCAGCAGCCGTATACTTCAACAGGGATCCTACGAGCAGTACTTC.

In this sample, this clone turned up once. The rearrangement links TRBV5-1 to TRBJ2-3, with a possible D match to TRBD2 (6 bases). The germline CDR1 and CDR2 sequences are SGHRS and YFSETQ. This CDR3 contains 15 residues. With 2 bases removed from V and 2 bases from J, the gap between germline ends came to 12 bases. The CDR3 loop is CASSFALANTDTQYF. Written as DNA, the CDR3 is TGCGCCAGCAGCTTCGCACTAGCAAACACAGATACGCAGTATTTT.

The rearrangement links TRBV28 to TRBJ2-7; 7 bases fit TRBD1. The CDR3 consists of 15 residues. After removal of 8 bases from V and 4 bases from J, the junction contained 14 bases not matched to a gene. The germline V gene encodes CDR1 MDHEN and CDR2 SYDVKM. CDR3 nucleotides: TGTGCCAGCCTAGCTGAACAGGGGTTACCTTACGAGCAGTACTTC. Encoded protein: CASLAEQGLPYEQYF.